The 2 T cell receptor beta chains below were found in one sample sequenced in a study of cytomegalovirus exposure and HLA in healthy donors. Use of 60 Vbeta and 13 Jbeta primers characterized the PCR. The repertoire was sequenced with immunoSEQ multiplex PCR; TCRdb's copy has only in-frame clones and lacks some. The data hold 85,000 to 120,000 clones, with approximately 85% observed a single time. Sequenced material: PBMCs. Receptors were obtained from a middle-aged man in good health and CMV-seronegative.

V is TRBV5-1 and J is TRBJ1-3; TRBD1 agrees at 8 bases. CDR3 length equals 13 residues. The ends lost 8 bases at V and 0 bases at J; junction bases unmatched: 1. Germline V CDR1 and CDR2: SGHRS, YFSETQ. The CDR3 region has the DNA TGCGCCAGTACAGGGGGCTCTGGAAACACCATATATTTT. Translation gives CASTGGSGNTIYF.

The genes are TRBV6-1 and TRBJ2-1; possibly TRBD2 for D (5 bases). The CDR3 runs 12 residues. Trimming pared 8 bases from V and 8 bases from J, leaving 13 bases between. CDR1 is MNHNS and CDR2 is SASEGT in the germline V gene. Here the CDR3 DNA reads TGTGCCAGCTCGGGGTTGCGTGATGAGCAGTTCTTC. Protein sequence: CASSGLRDEQFF.